A single T cell receptor (beta chain) is shown here with its context. Its antigen is undetermined. V was trimmed by 6 bases and J by 1 base, leaving 18 bases between them. The CDR3 extends over 16 amino acids. In germline, CDR1 is MDHEN, CDR2 SYDVKM. PCR primers comprised 60 Vbeta and 13 Jbeta primers. The method was immunoSEQ multiplex PCR; TCRdb's version includes in-frame clones alone and lacks a portion of them. Of about 59,000 clones listed, approximately 80% are singletons. This entry comes from a study of cytomegalovirus exposure and HLA in healthy donors. Study-level results: HLA allele associations emerged for some 16,000 TCR beta sequences in a later analysis, at 0.05 false discovery rate.

This clonotype originated in a man in his forties in good health and CMV-seronegative. The sample taken for sequencing was PBMCs. J is TRBJ1-1 and V is TRBV28, with D hard to call. The CDR3 region has the DNA TGTGCCAGCAGCACCTTTCCCCGGGATAAGAACACTGAAGCTTTCTTT. It encodes CASSTFPRDKNTEAFF.